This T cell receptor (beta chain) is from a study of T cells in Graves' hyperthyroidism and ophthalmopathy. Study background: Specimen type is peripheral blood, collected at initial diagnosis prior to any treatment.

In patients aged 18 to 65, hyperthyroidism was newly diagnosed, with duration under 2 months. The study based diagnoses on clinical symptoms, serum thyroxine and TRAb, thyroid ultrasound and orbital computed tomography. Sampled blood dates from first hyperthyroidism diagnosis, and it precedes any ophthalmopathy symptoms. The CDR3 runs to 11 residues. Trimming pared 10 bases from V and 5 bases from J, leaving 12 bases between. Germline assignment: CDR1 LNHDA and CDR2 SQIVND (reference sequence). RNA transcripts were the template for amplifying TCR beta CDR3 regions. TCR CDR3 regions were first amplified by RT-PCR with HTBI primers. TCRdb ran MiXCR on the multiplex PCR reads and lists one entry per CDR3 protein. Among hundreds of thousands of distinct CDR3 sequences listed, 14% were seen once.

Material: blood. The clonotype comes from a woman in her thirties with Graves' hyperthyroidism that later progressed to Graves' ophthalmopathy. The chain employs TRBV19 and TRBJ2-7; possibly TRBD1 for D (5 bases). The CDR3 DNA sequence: TGTGCCACAAGGTGGGGCCACGAGCAGTACTTC. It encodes CATRWGHEQYF.